This T cell receptor (beta chain) was observed in a study of regulatory T cells in long-lasting Graves disease. TCR beta libraries were built with iRepertoire HTBI primers and Arm-PCR of CDR3 regions. TCRdb reprocessed the multiplex PCR reads via MiXCR and lists one record per CDR3 protein. The repertoire holds 440,000 or so distinct CDR3 sequences, with under 15% as singletons. Per the germline V gene, CDR1 is SGHVS and CDR2 is FQNEAQ. V shed 4 bases and J 4 bases; nucleotides not matched to a gene: 4. The CDR3 covers 15 residues. Noted time point: newly diagnosed GD, antithyroid drugs for less than 3 months. PBMCs were the source of the RNA used for TCR sequencing. This clonotype was detected only once. These data were likewise used in another study, on T cells in Graves' hyperthyroidism and ophthalmopathy.

This TCR was recovered from a woman aged 25 to 39 with Graves disease. The specimen was peripheral blood mononuclear cells (PBMCs), collected at new diagnosis, from a patient treated with antithyroid drugs. The chain employs TRBV7-8 and TRBJ2-5; the match to TRBD2 covers 12 bases. This CDR3 reads CASSWILAGGETQYF. In DNA, the CDR3 is TGTGCCAGCAGCTGGATACTAGCGGGAGGAGAGACCCAGTACTTC.